This passage covers 26 T cell receptor beta chains from one sample sequenced in a study of blood T cell repertoires in COVID-19. Libraries were prepared by immunoSEQ multiplex PCR; TCRdb keeps only in-frame clonotypes and omits some of them. The data show tens of thousands of clones, roughly four fifths seen once. The sample taken for sequencing was peripheral blood. The receptors originated from a human donor in a cohort sampled during active COVID-19.

The chain recombines TRBV7-2 with TRBJ1-1; 8 bases agree with TRBD1. V trimming: 5 bases; J trimming: 1 base; junction bases outside the gene matches: 3. Germline loops: CDR1 SGHTA, CDR2 FQGNSA. This CDR3 spans 14 amino acids. Written as DNA, the CDR3 is TGTGCCAGCAGCCAAGACAGGGGGAACACTGAAGCTTTCTTT. This sequence encodes CASSQDRGNTEAFF.

This clone was found once. This chain connects TRBV9 to TRBJ2-2; D is unresolved. This CDR3 contains 14 residues. V lost 4 bases and J lost 4, with 11 bases in between. Germline V lookup: CDR1 SGDLS, CDR2 YYNGEE. The CDR3 nucleotides read TGTGCCAGCAGCCCTACCTCTAGCACCGGGGAGCTGTTTTTT. Protein: CASSPTSSTGELFF.

The table lists this clone with a count of one. V usage is TRBV3-1 (or the pseudogene TRBV3-2) and J usage is TRBJ2-5; maybe TRBD2 (6 bases). V was trimmed by 4 bases and J by 7 bases, leaving 19 bases between them. This CDR3 is 15 amino acids long. Germline V CDR1 and CDR2: LGHDT, YNNKEL (reference sequence). CDR3 in amino acids: CASSPAGGASATQYF. The CDR3, as DNA: TGTGCCAGCAGCCCTGCCGGGGGTGCCTCCGCGACCCAGTACTTC.

The chain is built from TRBV29-1 and TRBJ2-7; unclear D gene. V lost 0 bases to trimming and J lost 2 bases, with 8 bases between them. Per germline, CDR1 SQVTM and CDR2 ANQGSEA. The CDR3 contains 13 residues. CDR3 in DNA: TGCAGCGTTGAAGAGAGAGAACCCTACGAGCAGTACTTC. The encoded protein is CSVEEREPYEQYF.

The rearrangement uses TRBV5-1 and TRBJ2-1; weak D call: TRBD2 (5 bases). The V gene lost 0 bases and the J gene lost 6 bases, with 19 bases spanning the gap. The germline gives CDR1 SGHRS, CDR2 YFSETQ. This CDR3 comprises 17 residues. The CDR3 coding sequence is TGCGCCAGCAGCTTGGCGTTCGGGGTCCCCCCTATCAATGAGCAGTTCTTC. This encodes CASSLAFGVPPINEQFF.

The gene calls are TRBV29-1 and TRBJ2-2, with a possible D match to TRBD2 (6 bases). Germline CDR1 reads SQVTM; CDR2 reads ANQGSEA. The CDR3 contains 14 residues. Trimming cost V 0 bases and J 4 bases, with 9 bases left between them. The DNA for the CDR3 is TGCAGCGTTGAAGAGATCGGGGGCACCGGGGAGCTGTTTTTT. Its protein product is CSVEEIGGTGELFF.

By share of the sample, this clone is medium-sized. J is TRBJ2-1 and V is TRBV18; a possible D gene is TRBD1 (6 bases). Trimming shortened V by 6 bases and J by 2 bases, and 14 bases separated the two germline ends. The CDR3 length is 15 residues. The germline CDR1 and CDR2 sequences are KGHSH and LQKENI. This CDR3 reads CASSPQQGPYNEQFF. The DNA for the CDR3 is TGTGCCAGCTCCCCTCAACAGGGCCCCTACAATGAGCAGTTCTTC.

This sequence joins TRBV7-9 and TRBJ1-2; TRBD1 matches 7 bases. V trimming: 11 bases; J trimming: 6 bases; junction bases outside the gene matches: 12. The germline V gene encodes CDR1 SEHNR and CDR2 FQNEAQ (reference sequence). The CDR3 spans 13 residues. The CDR3 DNA sequence: TGTGCCTTCCGACAGGGAGAAGGAGATGGCTACACCTTC. Its protein is CAFRQGEGDGYTF. Looking up the rest from reference TRBV7-9 and TRBJ1-2 gives the full variable domain: DTGVSQNPRHKITKRGQNVTFRCDPISEHNRLYWYRQTLGQGPEFLTYFQNEAQLEKSRLLSDRFSAERPKGSFSTLEIQRTEQGDSAMYLCAFRQGEGDGYTFGSGTRLTVV.

This clone was picked up a small number of times. The same CDR3 arises from other DNA sequences in this sample as well. The chain couples TRBV5-4 to TRBJ2-2; 7 bases match TRBD1. Germline CDR1 SGHNT, CDR2 YYREEE (reference sequence). V lost 5 bases and J lost 2; bases outside the gene matches: 9. CDR3 length: 16 amino acids. CDR3 DNA sequence: TGTGCCAGCAGTTTCCCGGGACAGCCTAACACCGGGGAGCTGTTTTTT. Translation gives CASSFPGQPNTGELFF.

The chain links TRBV6-6 to TRBJ1-6; D remains ambiguous. The CDR3 loop spans 15 amino acids. The V and J ends lost 0 bases and 4 bases respectively, with 7 bases between them. Germline CDR1 is MNHNY and CDR2 is SVGAGI (reference sequence). CDR3 region: CASSYSSLYNSPLHF. The CDR3 DNA sequence: TGTGCCAGCAGTTACTCCTCCCTGTATAATTCACCCCTCCACTTT.

The CDR3 region is CASSPPGAEAFF. The CDR3 DNA reads as TGTGCCAGCAGCCCCCCCGGGGCTGAAGCTTTCTTT. The chain has TRBV7-8 and TRBJ1-1; D gene unclear. V was shortened by 5 bases and J by 6 bases, with 10 bases between the two germline ends. This CDR3 spans 12 amino acids. Germline V gene lookup returns CDR1 SGHVS and CDR2 FQNEAQ.

The chain carries TRBV18 and TRBJ2-7, with D perhaps TRBD2 (6 bases). The CDR3 runs 16 residues. V lost 5 bases and J 3 bases, leaving 20 bases between the germline ends. Germline V gives CDR1 KGHSH, CDR2 LQKENI. CDR3 protein: CASSEGRRGMVYEQYF. The DNA of the CDR3 is TGTGCCAGCTCAGAGGGACGGAGGGGTATGGTCTACGAGCAGTACTTC. The variable domain in full, completed from reference TRBV18 and TRBJ2-7, reads NAGVMQNPRHLVRRRGQEARLRCSPMKGHSHVYWYRQLPEEGLKFMVYLQKENIIDESGMPKERFSAEFPKEGPSILRIQQVVRGDSAAYFCASSEGRRGMVYEQYFGPGTRLTVT.

The V gene is TRBV5-1, the J gene TRBJ1-1; D is unresolved. The CDR3 has 14 residues. Germline V gene sequence: CDR1 SGHRS, CDR2 YFSETQ. Trimming pared 4 bases from V and 3 bases from J, leaving 13 bases between. CDR3 residues: CASSPRPWDTEAFF. The CDR3 DNA sequence: TGCGCCAGCAGCCCTAGACCGTGGGACACTGAAGCTTTCTTT. Supplemented by reference TRBV5-1 and TRBJ1-1, the full variable domain reads KAGVTQTPRYLIKTRGQQVTLSCSPISGHRSVSWYQQTPGQGLQFLFEYFSETQRNKGNFPGRFSGRQFSNSRSEMNVSTLELGDSALYLCASSPRPWDTEAFFGQGTRLTVV.

The chain uses TRBV18 and TRBJ1-3; unclear D gene. The V end lost 3 bases, the J end lost 2 bases, and 8 bases lay between the germline ends. The V gene's germline CDR1 is KGHSH and CDR2 LQKENI. This CDR3 comprises 14 residues. In DNA, the CDR3 is TGTGCCAGCTCACCCGGCGGAACTGGAAACACCATATATTTT. This encodes CASSPGGTGNTIYF.

This chain uses TRBV25-1 with TRBJ2-3; 8 bases fit TRBD1. The CDR3 totals 15 residues. The germline CDR1 and CDR2 sequences are MGHDK and SYGVNS. V shed 3 bases, J shed 2 bases, and the junction held 4 bases outside the gene matches. The DNA of the CDR3 is TGTGCCAGCAGTGACGACAGGGGACACACAGATACGCAGTATTTT. It encodes CASSDDRGHTDTQYF.

The chain combines TRBV9 with TRBJ2-1; TRBD2 matches 13 bases. The CDR3 extends over 15 amino acids. The V gene's germline CDR1 is SGDLS and CDR2 YYNGEE. With V trimmed by 3 bases and J by 7 bases, 4 bases remained unmatched. CDR3 amino acids: CASSALAGGLNEQFF. The CDR3, as DNA: TGTGCCAGCAGCGCACTAGCGGGGGGGCTTAATGAGCAGTTCTTC.

This sequence joins TRBV3-1 (or the pseudogene TRBV3-2) and TRBJ1-1; D is unresolved. V shed 4 bases and J shed 2 bases, with 14 bases lying between them. The germline CDR1 and CDR2 sequences are LGHDT and YNNKEL (reference sequence). The CDR3 sequence is 15 residues long. CDR3 nucleotides: TGTGCCAGCAGCCGCCGAGAGTATCTAAACACTGAAGCTTTCTTT. Translation gives CASSRREYLNTEAFF.

The chain joins TRBV7-3 to TRBJ2-2; 7 nucleotides match TRBD2. V lost 7 bases to trimming and J lost 2 bases; unmatched junction nucleotides: 13. The V gene's germline CDR1 is SGHTA and CDR2 FQGTGA. The length of the CDR3 is 17 residues. The CDR3 nucleotides are TGTGCCAGCACCCCGGGGGGAGCGGGGCCTAACACCGGGGAGCTGTTTTTT. Translating gives CASTPGGAGPNTGELFF.

The J gene is TRBJ2-5, the V gene TRBV14; 13 nucleotides align to TRBD2. This CDR3 is built from 17 residues. V dropped 4 bases and J dropped 3; count of bases not matched to a gene: 8. Germline-derived CDR1 and CDR2 are SGHDN and FVKESK. The CDR3, as DNA: TGTGCCAGCAGCCTCGCATACGGGACTAGCGGGGAAGAGACCCAGTACTTC. This translates into CASSLAYGTSGEETQYF.

The chain employs TRBV9 and TRBJ1-2; D is ambiguous. This CDR3 region has 13 residues. V was clipped by 0 bases and J by 8 bases, with 11 bases between them. Germline CDR1 SGDLS, CDR2 YYNGEE. In nucleotides, the CDR3 is TGTGCCAGCAGCGTAGGAGGAAACGGGGGCTACACCTTC. Translating gives CASSVGGNGGYTF.

The chain joins TRBV15 to TRBJ1-4, with a weak D call TRBD1 (5 bases). CDR1 is LNHNV and CDR2 is YYDKDF in the germline V gene (reference sequence). Deletions cut 5 bases from V and 8 bases from J, with 15 bases between. The CDR3 has 14 amino acids. The CDR3 region has the DNA TGTGCCACCAGCTCTGGGGGGGATGGCGAAAAACTGTTTTTT. Translated, it gives CATSSGGDGEKLFF.

The chain couples TRBV5-1 to TRBJ1-1; no definite D call. V dropped 0 bases and J dropped 3 bases, with 12 bases sitting between them. From germline, CDR1 is SGHRS and CDR2 YFSETQ. This CDR3 comprises 15 residues. CDR3 coding DNA: TGCGCCAGCAGCTTGGACAGTTCGTCGTACACTGAAGCTTTCTTT. This sequence encodes CASSLDSSSYTEAFF.

This sequence joins TRBV5-1 and TRBJ2-7; D possibly corresponds to TRBD1 (6 bases). The CDR3 sequence is 15 residues long. The V end lost 4 bases, the J end lost 6 bases, and 20 bases lay between the germline ends. CDR1 is SGHRS, CDR2 YFSETQ, per germline. The CDR3 nucleotides read TGCGCCAGCAGCACACTTACAGGGCGGTACGGCGAGCAGTACTTC. Its protein product is CASSTLTGRYGEQYF.

The chain uses TRBV6-5 and TRBJ1-1; 8 bases are shared with TRBD1. The length of the CDR3 is 13 residues. Germline V gene data show CDR1 as MNHEY and CDR2 as SVGAGI. V dropped 2 bases and J dropped 11; count of bases not matched to a gene: 7. CDR3 in amino acids: CASSYGLQGGAFF. CDR3 nucleotide sequence: TGTGCCAGCAGTTACGGTCTACAGGGGGGCGCTTTCTTT.

The chain employs TRBV6-1 and TRBJ2-3, with D possibly being TRBD2 (7 bases). The V end lost 2 bases, the J end lost 2 bases, and 14 bases lay between the germline ends. Germline assignment: CDR1 MNHNS and CDR2 SASEGT. The CDR3 length is 16 residues. The CDR3 loop reads CASSEFGGASTDTQYF. The CDR3 nucleotides are TGTGCCAGCAGTGAATTTGGGGGGGCATCCACAGATACGCAGTATTTT.

This clone was seen only a few times. V and J are TRBV5-4 and TRBJ2-1; 13 nucleotides match TRBD2. V dropped 3 bases and J dropped 3; count of bases not matched to a gene: 3. The CDR3 loop spans 16 amino acids. CDR1 and CDR2 (germline): SGHNT, YYREEE (reference sequence). The CDR3 nucleotides are TGTGCCAGCAGCTCCGGGACTAGCGGGATCTACAATGAGCAGTTCTTC. Translated, it gives CASSSGTSGIYNEQFF.